This T cell receptor (beta chain) was recovered during a study of regulatory T cells in long-lasting Graves disease. The CDR3 consists of 14 residues. Germline V gene lookup returns CDR1 MRHNA and CDR2 SNTAGT. Trimming removed 5 bases from V and 5 bases from J; junction bases left unmatched: 1. This clonotype was picked up a small number of times. Time point described: newly diagnosed GD, antithyroid drugs for less than 3 months. PBMCs were the source of the RNA used for TCR sequencing. Construction of TCR beta libraries relied on iRepertoire HTBI primers and on Arm-PCR targeting CDR3 regions. MiXCR, run by TCRdb on the multiplex PCR reads, gives a single entry per CDR3 protein. Altogether 200,000 to 250,000 distinct CDR3 sequences are present, roughly 18% being singletons, with the ten largest covering about an eighth. The data also belong to a second study, concerning T cells in Graves' hyperthyroidism and ophthalmopathy.

The chain employs TRBV6-4 and TRBJ1-6; 9 nucleotides line up with TRBD1. The clonotype comes from a woman aged 25 to 39 with Graves disease. The sample in question was peripheral blood mononuclear cells (PBMCs), obtained at new diagnosis, from a patient treated with antithyroid drugs. CDR3 nucleotide sequence: TGTGCCAGCAGTCGGACAGGGGATAATTCACCCCTCCACTTT. It specifies CASSRTGDNSPLHF.